This passage covers 5 T cell receptor beta chains from one sample sequenced in a study of cytotoxic CD8 clonotypes in ibrutinib-treated CLL. The method was immunoSEQ multiplex PCR; TCRdb's version includes in-frame clones alone and lacks a portion of them. The profile shows approximately 140,000 clones, 60% to 85% of them singletons. Specimen: PBMCs, collected after 12 months of ibrutinib treatment. The receptor set was obtained from a human donor with chronic lymphocytic leukemia.

The chain couples TRBV10-3 to TRBJ2-1; D is ambiguous. The V end lost 2 bases, the J end lost 7 bases, and 6 bases lay between the germline ends. This CDR3 is built from 12 residues. Germline V gene sequence: CDR1 ENHRY, CDR2 SYGVKD. The DNA for the CDR3 is TGTGCCATCAGTGAGGAGTTGAATGAGCAGTTCTTC. Translated: CAISEELNEQFF.

J is TRBJ2-3 and V is TRBV4-2, with no clear D. V was cut by 2 bases and J by 2 bases, with 8 bases left in between. The CDR3 contains 14 residues. Germline values: CDR1 LGHNA, CDR2 YNFKEQ. CDR3 protein: CASSQPANTDTQYF. CDR3 DNA sequence: TGTGCCAGCAGCCAACCGGCTAACACAGATACGCAGTATTTT.

The chain carries TRBV7-9 and TRBJ2-5; TRBD1 matches at 7 bases. V shed 4 bases, J shed 5 bases, and the junction held 7 bases outside the gene matches. This CDR3 region has 14 residues. CDR1 and CDR2 from the germline V gene are SEHNR and FQNEAQ (reference sequence). The CDR3 reads CASSSRGQSETQYF. CDR3 nucleotide sequence: TGTGCCAGCAGCTCCAGGGGACAGAGCGAGACCCAGTACTTC.

The chain recombines TRBV30 with TRBJ2-3; D unresolved. The CDR3 spans 14 residues. Trimming cost V 0 bases and J 1 base, with 8 bases left between them. The germline gives CDR1 GTSNPN, CDR2 SVGIG (reference sequence). The CDR3 here is CAWSVGMGTDTQYF. As DNA, the CDR3 is TGTGCCTGGAGTGTAGGGATGGGCACAGATACGCAGTATTTT.

The chain has TRBV19 and TRBJ2-7, with 7 bases fitting TRBD1. Germline V CDR1 and CDR2: LNHDA, SQIVND (reference sequence). CDR3 size: 13 residues. J was trimmed by 5 bases and V by 5 bases; bases with no gene match: 6. CDR3 residues: CASSPTGLHEQYF. The CDR3 nucleotides read TGTGCCAGTAGTCCGACAGGGCTCCACGAGCAGTACTTC.